One and the same sample provided the 20 T cell receptor beta chains below, sequenced in a study of OX40 agonist ivuxolimab in advanced cancers. Clones were read by immunoSEQ multiplex PCR, and TCRdb kept only the in-frame ones, dropping some. The sample carries 55,000 to 60,000 clones, 75% to 90% recorded once. The sequenced sample was CD4+ or CD8+ T cells sorted from blood, obtained in a trial of the OX40 agonist ivuxolimab. These receptors were obtained from an adult with an advanced solid tumor such as melanoma, head and neck, liver or kidney cancer.

This rearrangement joins TRBV5-8 to TRBJ1-1; 7 bases are shared with TRBD1. The CDR3 covers 16 residues. After removal of 0 bases from V and 3 bases from J, the junction contained 8 bases not matched to a gene. Germline values: CDR1 SGHTS, CDR2 YDEGEE. CDR3 region: CASSLGQGGWDTEAFF. CDR3 coding DNA: TGTGCCAGCAGCTTGGGCCAGGGGGGATGGGACACTGAAGCTTTCTTT. Using reference TRBV5-8 and TRBJ1-1 for the parts outside the CDR3, the full variable domain is EAGVTQSPTHLIKTRGQQATLRCSPISGHTSVYWYQQALGLGLQFLLWYDEGEERNRGNFPPRFSGRQFPNYSSELNVNALELEDSALYLCASSLGQGGWDTEAFFGQGTRLTVV.

This sequence joins TRBV19 and TRBJ2-1, with 8 bases fitting TRBD2. Germline V gene data show CDR1 as LNHDA and CDR2 as SQIVND (reference sequence). The ends lost 1 base at V and 9 bases at J; junction bases unmatched: 5. This CDR3 is built from 14 residues. In DNA form, the CDR3 reads TGTGCCAGTAGTATAGGACTAGCGAGAGGTGAGCAGTTCTTC. Encoded protein: CASSIGLARGEQFF.

V and J are TRBV18 and TRBJ1-1; D unresolved. The germline CDR1 and CDR2 sequences are KGHSH and LQKENI. Between the trimmed V and J ends, which lost 5 bases and 3 bases, there was a span of 13 bases. The CDR3 is made up of 14 amino acids. This CDR3 reads CASSYLGTDTEAFF. The CDR3 coding sequence is TGTGCCAGCTCATACCTGGGTACGGACACTGAAGCTTTCTTT.

V gene TRBV25-1 combines with J gene TRBJ1-4; no definite D call. V lost 1 base and J lost 6, with 15 bases in between. Germline loops: CDR1 MGHDK, CDR2 SYGVNS. The CDR3 sequence is 16 residues long. The CDR3 nucleotides are TGTGCCAGCAGTGAATCTGGGCGTGTACGGGATGAAAAACTGTTTTTT. It yields the protein CASSESGRVRDEKLFF.

This chain joins TRBV10-2 and TRBJ1-3; D remains ambiguous. The V gene lost 8 bases and the J gene lost 13 bases, with 21 bases spanning the gap. Germline V gene lookup returns CDR1 WSHSY and CDR2 SAAADI. The CDR3 contains 13 residues. The CDR3 loop reads CASGSEKSPWIYF. The CDR3 DNA follows: TGCGCCAGCGGATCGGAAAAAAGCCCTTGGATATATTTT.

In DNA form, the CDR3 reads TGTGCCAGCAGCTTCCGACTAGCGGGGGGCACCTACGAGCAGTACTTC. It codes for CASSFRLAGGTYEQYF. The chain recombines TRBV13 with TRBJ2-7; 13 bases fit TRBD2. V lost 3 bases and J lost 2; bases outside the gene matches: 4. The length of the CDR3 is 16 residues. The germline V gene encodes CDR1 PRHDT and CDR2 FYEKMQ (reference sequence).

The chain is built from TRBV19 and TRBJ1-1; no firm D call. CDR1 is LNHDA and CDR2 is SQIVND in the germline V gene (reference sequence). V lost 3 bases, J lost 1 base, and 6 bases lay in between. This CDR3 comprises 13 residues. This chain's CDR3 is CASSISKNTEAFF. CDR3 in DNA: TGTGCCAGTAGTATCTCCAAGAACACTGAAGCTTTCTTT.

This chain uses TRBV6-5 with TRBJ2-5; D uncertain. V dropped 1 base and J dropped 5 bases, with 11 bases sitting between them. The CDR3 runs 14 residues. CDR1 and CDR2 from the germline V gene are MNHEY and SVGAGI. The CDR3 sequence: CASSYFGVEETQYF. DNA for the CDR3: TGTGCCAGCAGTTACTTTGGGGTCGAGGAGACCCAGTACTTC.

The CDR3 sequence is CASSFDRGRNEKLFF. Written as DNA, the CDR3 is TGTGCCAGCAGCTTTGACAGGGGGCGCAATGAAAAACTGTTTTTT. This chain links TRBV5-4 with TRBJ1-4, with 10 bases identical to TRBD1. This CDR3 has 15 residues. The germline CDR1 and CDR2 sequences are SGHNT and YYREEE (reference sequence). Trimming removed 2 bases from V and 5 bases from J; junction bases left unmatched: 3.

The chain recombines TRBV10-3 with TRBJ2-1; maybe TRBD2 (5 bases). Trimming stripped 8 bases from V and 10 bases from J, with 21 bases between. Per the germline V gene, CDR1 is ENHRY and CDR2 is SYGVKD. CDR3 length: 14 amino acids. Written as DNA, the CDR3 is TGTGCCATCCGAGCCCGAGGCAGCGGACGAGAGCAGTTCTTC. This sequence encodes CAIRARGSGREQFF.

This chain joins TRBV28 and TRBJ1-5; no clear D. The CDR3 is 13 amino acids. The V and J ends lost 4 bases and 3 bases respectively, with 7 bases between them. The germline V gene has CDR1 MDHEN and CDR2 SYDVKM. CDR3 DNA: TGTGCCAGCAGTTGGACGGTCAATCAGCCCCAGCATTTT. This encodes CASSWTVNQPQHF.

This sequence joins TRBV6-1 and TRBJ2-7; 8 bases fit TRBD2. V lost 10 bases to trimming and J lost 3 bases; unmatched junction nucleotides: 8. CDR1 and CDR2 from the germline V gene are MNHNS and SASEGT. CDR3 length: 13 residues. The CDR3 region has the DNA TGTGCCACCCCGAACCTAGCGGGCTACGAGCAGTACTTC. The encoded protein is CATPNLAGYEQYF.

The chain has TRBV2 and TRBJ1-1, with D possibly TRBD1 on 6 matching bases. CDR1 is SNHLY, CDR2 FYNNEI, per germline. V lost 9 bases to trimming and J lost 7 bases, with 12 bases between them. The CDR3 loop spans 11 amino acids. CDR3 region: CARAQGNEAFF. The CDR3 coding sequence is TGTGCCAGAGCCCAGGGGAATGAAGCTTTCTTT.

This chain joins TRBV27 and TRBJ2-6, with 9 bases aligning to TRBD1. CDR1 and CDR2 from the germline V gene are MNHEY and SMNVEV (reference sequence). V was pared by 4 bases and J by 0 bases, with 10 bases of the junction left unmatched. The CDR3 is 19 amino acids. CDR3 residues: CASSSRDRAYSSGANVLTF. The DNA for the CDR3 is TGTGCCAGCAGTTCCCGGGACAGGGCTTATAGCTCTGGGGCCAACGTCCTGACTTTC.

DNA for the CDR3: TGCGCCAGCAGCTTGGGCGCGGGGGGCGAGCAAGAGACCCAGTACTTC. Its translation is CASSLGAGGEQETQYF. J is TRBJ2-5 and V is TRBV5-1; 8 bases are shared with TRBD2. The CDR3 spans 16 residues. Per germline, CDR1 SGHRS and CDR2 YFSETQ. After removal of 0 bases from V and 2 bases from J, the junction contained 6 bases not matched to a gene.

This sequence joins TRBV10-1 and TRBJ2-5; possibly TRBD1 for D (6 bases). The CDR3 runs to 13 residues. Trimming took off 6 bases at V and 2 bases at J, with 10 bases between the two ends. CDR1 and CDR2 (germline): WNHNN, SYGVQD (reference sequence). DNA for the CDR3: TGCGCCAGCAGAGGGGGACCGCAAGAGACCCAGTACTTC. It encodes CASRGGPQETQYF.

This clone was detected a few times. The chain joins TRBV28 to TRBJ1-6, with a possible D match to TRBD1 (6 bases). Trimming pared 3 bases from V and 6 bases from J, leaving 6 bases between. The length of the CDR3 is 13 residues. CDR1 MDHEN and CDR2 SYDVKM come from the germline V gene. The CDR3: CASSFRGNSPLHF. The CDR3 DNA follows: TGTGCCAGCAGTTTCAGGGGTAATTCACCCCTCCACTTT. Supplemented by reference TRBV28 and TRBJ1-6, the full variable domain reads DVKVTQSSRYLVKRTGEKVFLECVQDMDHENMFWYRQDPGLGLRLIYFSYDVKMKEKGDIPEGYSVSREKKERFSLILESASTNQTSMYLCASSFRGNSPLHFGNGTRLTVT.

In its sample, this clone was seen once. The chain combines TRBV6-4 with TRBJ1-5, with D possibly matching TRBD1 (6 bases). The CDR3 contains 15 residues. Between the trimmed V and J ends, which lost 3 bases and 3 bases, there was a span of 12 bases. Germline V gene data show CDR1 as MRHNA and CDR2 as SNTAGT. CDR3 residues: CASSEGGGTNQPQHF. CDR3 sequence (DNA): TGTGCCAGCAGTGAAGGAGGGGGTACCAATCAGCCCCAGCATTTT.

The rearrangement uses TRBV11-3 and TRBJ1-2; no firm D call. The germline V gene has CDR1 SGHNT and CDR2 YENEEA. V lost 0 bases, J lost 0 bases, and 8 bases lay in between. This CDR3 has 15 amino acids. Here the CDR3 reads CASSLDWGSNYGYTF. The CDR3 DNA is TGTGCCAGCAGCTTAGATTGGGGATCTAACTATGGCTACACCTTC.

A note on this clone: Other DNA sequences in the same sample also yield this CDR3. The chain employs TRBV9 and TRBJ1-2; no firm D call. CDR3 length: 15 residues. The V gene lost 0 bases and the J gene lost 4 bases, with 13 bases spanning the gap. Germline lookup yields CDR1 SGDLS and CDR2 YYNGEE. The CDR3 sequence is CASSVATTQIYGYTF. As DNA, the CDR3 is TGTGCCAGCAGCGTAGCTACTACGCAGATCTATGGCTACACCTTC.